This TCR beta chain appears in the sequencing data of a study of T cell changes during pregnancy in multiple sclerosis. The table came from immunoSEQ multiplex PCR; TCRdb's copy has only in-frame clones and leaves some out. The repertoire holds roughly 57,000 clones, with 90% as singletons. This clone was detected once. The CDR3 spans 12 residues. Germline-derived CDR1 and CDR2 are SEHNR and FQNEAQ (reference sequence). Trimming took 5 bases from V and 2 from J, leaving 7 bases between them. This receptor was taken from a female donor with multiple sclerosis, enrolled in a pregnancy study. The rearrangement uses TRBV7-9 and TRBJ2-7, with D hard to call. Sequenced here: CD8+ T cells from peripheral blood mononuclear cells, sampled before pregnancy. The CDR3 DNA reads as TGTGCCAGCAGCCTTGCGGCCTACGAGCAGTACTTC. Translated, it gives CASSLAAYEQYF.